Listed below are T cell receptor beta chains from one sample, sequenced in a study of Graves' ophthalmopathy and Graves' hyperthyroidism. TCRdb fed the multiplex PCR reads into MiXCR, producing one record per CDR3 protein. Found here are 600,000 to 650,000 distinct CDR3 sequences, about a fifth of them singletons; the top ten hold roughly 6.9%. Sequencing was done on a sample of peripheral blood. These receptors came from a woman aged 18-29 years with stable Graves' hyperthyroidism. Some clones in this sample may be carry-over from other donors' samples. The CDR3 runs from the conserved cysteine through the conserved F or W. Fields, in order: V gene, J gene, CDR3 protein.

TRBV12-3/TRBV12-4	TRBJ1-1	CASELRRTGNTEAFF
TRBV20-1	TRBJ2-5	CSAPRTDQETQYF
TRBV5-1	TRBJ2-5	CASSTTSGKETQYF
TRBV27	TRBJ1-6	CASSRDNSPLHF
TRBV29-1	TRBJ1-1	CSVDPGQGMNTEAFF
TRBV7-8	TRBJ1-2	CASSLVRASGGYTF
TRBV19	TRBJ1-2	CASSIAREGAFGYGYTF
TRBV6-1	TRBJ2-5	CASSFQHQGQETQYF
TRBV2	TRBJ1-5	CASSVGPGAYQPQHF
TRBV11-2	TRBJ1-2	CASSLGGGAHYGYTF
TRBV30	TRBJ1-1	CAWSVKGSAFF
TRBV13	TRBJ2-5	CASSLALSAGTEETQYF
TRBV10-3	TRBJ2-7	CAISEGLGVNEQYF
TRBV4-1	TRBJ1-2	CASSQDPTRGYTF
TRBV20-1	TRBJ2-7	CSASGQGAKYEQYF
TRBV27	TRBJ2-7	CASGPRQSRGEQYF
TRBV6-1	TRBJ1-2	CASSLPPRQGEGYTF
TRBV27	TRBJ2-7	CASSLTGTLDEQYF
TRBV11-2	TRBJ2-5	CASSYERGGRETQYF
TRBV4-1	TRBJ2-7	CASSQGPSGEDEQYF
TRBV12-3/TRBV12-4	TRBJ1-1	CASTMWTGGPEAFF
TRBV12-3/TRBV12-4	TRBJ2-5	CAITTDQGGTQYF
TRBV6-5	TRBJ2-7	CASSSPGHQISYEQYF
TRBV2	TRBJ2-2	CASSVRSLSDRRTGELFF
TRBV6-5	TRBJ2-5	CASSYPTARQETQYF
TRBV2	TRBJ2-7	CASSATGPYEQYF
TRBV6-1	TRBJ1-1	CASTDGPGVTEAFF
TRBV6-1	TRBJ1-6	CASRPQGQTNSPLHF
TRBV2	TRBJ1-1	CASSGDRGPISEAFF
TRBV7-8	TRBJ2-7	CASSPVGASGSYEQYF
TRBV11-1	TRBJ2-2	CASSLGYGLNTGELFF